This T cell receptor beta chain was identified in a study of blood T cell repertoires in COVID-19 (dated by TCRdb to the early 2020s). Regarding the study in general: Samples from collaborators originated in the United States, Italy and Spain and spanned both the acute and convalescent phases of COVID-19. The repertoires were released in a freely available public database meant as a resource for research on the immune response to SARS-CoV-2. The samples were drawn from two sources: the first 160 participants of the ongoing ImmuneRACE study, and about 1,300 subjects contributed by 6 global collaborators. Deeply sampled blood TCRbeta repertoires from subjects exposed to, actively infected with, or recovered from COVID-19 were included in the dataset. The sample metadata nearly always contained a de-identified subject ID, COVID-19 status, age in years and sex. HLA class I and class II types, where available, came from metadata supplied by the sample provider rather than from assay-based typing. The material from the prospective study consisted of cDNA or gDNA derived from T cells, B-cell-depleted T cells, or PBMCs. The full study reports these points: Clinical and demographic metadata were provided uncurated, with the amount varying by source and participant.

V is shortened by 0 bases, J by 7 bases, and the region joining them spans 15 bases. CDR1 WSHSY and CDR2 SAAADI are derived from the germline V gene. The CDR3 spans 15 residues, from the cysteine through the phenylalanine. Only the CDR3 DNA stays, 45 bases, in frame from base 1. TCRbeta CDR3 regions were amplified from genomic DNA by means of the immunoSEQ Assay, a bias-controlled multiplex PCR. As for how the authors treated the data: Nucleated cell counts per sample were estimated from amplification of reference gene primers within the assay. Sequence reads were collapsed and filtered to measure the absolute abundance of every unique TCRbeta CDR3 rearrangement. For each sample, productive Simpson clonality was calculated as the square root of Simpson's diversity index across productive rearrangements. The table was pulled from immuneACCESS by TCRdb, which kept in-frame rearrangements only. Such tables lose some clones; where checked, under half of the loss comes from unresolved V genes, and the rest has no known cause. V, J and clone size are taken as reported in that table, and D and trimming were inferred from the DNA itself. For this sample there are around 65,000 clones; approximately 86% appear just once. The ten largest clonotypes hold more than 12% of the sample.

In the case of this clone: Its antigen is unknown. The record has no base qualities; no much larger clone is one base away.

Collaborating institutions collected whole blood in K2EDTA tubes following their own protocols. For TCRbeta analysis, collaborators shipped samples in one of three forms: frozen whole blood, isolated PBMCs, or DNA extracted from either of those sample types. This TCR came from a human donor in a cohort sampled during active COVID-19. The sequenced sample was peripheral blood. The chain couples TRBV10-2 to TRBJ1-2; possibly the D gene is TRBD1, per 6 matching bases. The CDR3 here reads CASSESVQGPVGYTF. The nucleotides read TGCGCCAGCAGTGAGTCGGTCCAGGGGCCCGTTGGCTACACCTTC.